Sequencing of this T cell receptor beta chain was carried out in a study of vaccination and CD4 T cells after COVID-19. Oncomine TCR Beta short-read sequencing was applied to DNA from cultured CD4+ T cells. Scientists extracted genomic DNA from CD4+ T cells grown in culture. MiXCR was run by TCRdb on the PCR reads, yielding one entry per CDR3 protein. The data hold 10,000 or so distinct CDR3 sequences, with approximately 31% observed a single time. The treatment here: roughly ten-day PBMC culture with coronavirus spike peptide pools or control peptides (ViraFEST assay). Samples of CD4+ T cells were obtained from the unexposed donor before the COVID-19 pandemic (2011-2018). Wells that each held fewer than 2.5 million PBMCs were cultured with roughly 9.8 IU/ml IL-2 and approximately 9.6 ug/ml peptide pools. A note on this clonotype: Its antigen is unknown.

In germline, CDR1 is MDHEN, CDR2 SYDVKM. The V gene lost 4 bases and the J gene lost 4 bases, with 11 bases spanning the gap. The CDR3 runs 14 residues. The source of this sequence is a human donor in good health. The rearrangement joins TRBV28 to TRBJ2-1, with D possibly being TRBD1 or TRBD2 (5 bases each). The sequenced sample was CD4+ T cells from blood, cultured in vitro. Written as DNA, the CDR3 is TGTGCCAGCAGTTCCCAGGGACGGTACAATGAGCAGTTCTTC. Amino acid sequence: CASSSQGRYNEQFF.